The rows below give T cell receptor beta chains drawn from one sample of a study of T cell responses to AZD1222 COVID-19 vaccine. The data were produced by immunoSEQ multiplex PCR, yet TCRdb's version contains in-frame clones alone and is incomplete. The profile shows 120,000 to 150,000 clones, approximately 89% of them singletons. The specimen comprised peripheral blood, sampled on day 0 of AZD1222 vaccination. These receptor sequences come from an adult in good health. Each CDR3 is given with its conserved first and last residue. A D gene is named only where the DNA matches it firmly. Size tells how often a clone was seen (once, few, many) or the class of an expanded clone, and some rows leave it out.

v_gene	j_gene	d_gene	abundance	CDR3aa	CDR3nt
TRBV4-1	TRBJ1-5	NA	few	CASSQGWARGPQPQHF	TGCGCCAGCAGCCAAGGTTGGGCGCGGGGGCCCCAGCCCCAGCATTTT
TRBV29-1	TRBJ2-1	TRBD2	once	CSNQRGAYNEQFF	TGCAGCAACCAGCGGGGGGCCTACAATGAGCAGTTCTTC
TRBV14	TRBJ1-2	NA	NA	CASSPSPAVGYTF	TGTGCCAGCAGCCCCTCTCCGGCCGTAGGCTACACCTTC
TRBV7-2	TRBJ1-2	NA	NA	CASRLGDNYGYTF	TGTGCCAGCCGGCTAGGGGATAACTATGGCTACACCTTC
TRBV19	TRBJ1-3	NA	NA	CASSIDRPKSSGNTIYF	TGTGCCAGTAGTATAGATCGTCCGAAGAGCTCTGGAAACACCATATATTTT
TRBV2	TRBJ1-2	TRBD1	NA	CASTGEYGYTF	TGTGCCAGTACAGGGGAGTATGGCTACACCTTC
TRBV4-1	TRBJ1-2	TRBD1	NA	CASSGTGEYGYTF	TGCGCCAGCAGCGGGACAGGGGAATATGGCTACACCTTC
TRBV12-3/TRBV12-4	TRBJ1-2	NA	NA	CASSVGASYGYTF	TGTGCCAGCAGTGTCGGGGCCTCCTATGGCTACACCTTC
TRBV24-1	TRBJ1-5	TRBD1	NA	CATSDAQGAVQPQHF	TGTGCCACCAGTGACGCACAGGGGGCAGTTCAGCCCCAGCATTTT
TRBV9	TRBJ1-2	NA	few	CASSRGVNYGYTF	TGTGCCAGCAGCCGGGGGGTAAACTATGGCTACACCTTC
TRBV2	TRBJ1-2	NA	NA	CASSEGQGPYGYTF	TGTGCCAGCAGTGAAGGGCAGGGCCCCTATGGCTACACCTTC
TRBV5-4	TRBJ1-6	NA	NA	CASSLEAGVLNSPLHF	TGTGCCAGCAGCTTGGAGGCAGGGGTCCTTAATTCACCCCTCCACTTT
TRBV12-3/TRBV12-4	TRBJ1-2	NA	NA	CASSPGTSYGYTF	TGTGCCAGCAGCCCCGGGACATCTTATGGCTACACCTTC
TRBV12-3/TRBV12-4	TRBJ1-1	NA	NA	CASTGQSNTEAFF	TGTGCCAGCACCGGACAGTCGAACACTGAAGCTTTCTTT
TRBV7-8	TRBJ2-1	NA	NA	CASSLDPGNEQFF	TGTGCCAGCAGCTTAGACCCAGGGAATGAGCAGTTCTTC
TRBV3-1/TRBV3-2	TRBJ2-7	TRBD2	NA	CASSPKSGTTQYF	TGTGCCAGCAGCCCCAAGTCCGGGACTACGCAGTACTTC
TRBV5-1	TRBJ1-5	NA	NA	CASSSIPNQPQHF	TGCGCCAGCAGCTCCATACCTAATCAGCCCCAGCATTTT
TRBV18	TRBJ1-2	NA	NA	CASSPDGGTGYTF	TGTGCCAGCTCACCAGATGGGGGAACCGGCTACACCTTC
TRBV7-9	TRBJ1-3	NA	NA	CASSPAGISGNTIYF	TGTGCCAGCAGCCCCGCAGGGATCTCTGGAAACACCATATATTTT
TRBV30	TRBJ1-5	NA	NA	CAWTPARDQPQHF	TGTGCCTGGACCCCCGCGAGAGATCAGCCCCAGCATTTT
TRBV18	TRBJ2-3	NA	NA	CASSLGQFSTDTQYF	TGTGCCAGCTCACTAGGACAGTTTTCCACAGATACGCAGTATTTT
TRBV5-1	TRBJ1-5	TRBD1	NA	CASSLVTGGNQPQHF	TGCGCCAGCAGCTTGGTTACAGGGGGAAATCAGCCCCAGCATTTT
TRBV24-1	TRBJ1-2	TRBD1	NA	CATSGPLGTGENGYTF	TGTGCCACCAGTGGCCCCCTCGGGACAGGGGAGAATGGCTACACCTTC
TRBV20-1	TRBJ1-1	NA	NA	CSARPRWVAFF	TGCAGTGCTCGTCCCCGTTGGGTAGCTTTCTTT
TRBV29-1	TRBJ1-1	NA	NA	CSVVRQNTEAFF	TGCAGCGTTGTCCGGCAGAACACTGAAGCTTTCTTT
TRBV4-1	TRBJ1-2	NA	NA	CASLGGINYGYTF	TGCGCCAGCTTAGGGGGAATTAACTATGGCTACACCTTC
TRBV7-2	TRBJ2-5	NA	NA	CASSLEASTQYF	TGTGCCAGCAGCTTAGAAGCCTCGACCCAGTACTTC
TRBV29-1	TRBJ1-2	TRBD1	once	CSVRLVDRAYGYTF	TGCAGCGTTCGCCTCGTTGACAGGGCTTATGGCTACACCTTC
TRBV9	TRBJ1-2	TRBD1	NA	CASSPLSGTGSYGYTF	TGTGCCAGCAGCCCTCTAAGTGGGACAGGGAGCTATGGCTACACCTTC
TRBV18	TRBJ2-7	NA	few	CASSPPTWEQYF	TGTGCCAGCTCACCACCAACGTGGGAGCAGTACTTC
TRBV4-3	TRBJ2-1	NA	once	CASSQDSSGTPPYNEQFF	TGCGCCAGCAGCCAAGATTCCTCCGGGACGCCGCCATACAATGAGCAGTTCTTC
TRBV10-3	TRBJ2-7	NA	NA	CAISVQGGSGEQYF	TGTGCCATCAGTGTCCAGGGAGGTAGCGGCGAGCAGTACTTC
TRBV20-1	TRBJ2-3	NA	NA	CSAHNRDLQYF	TGCAGTGCCCATAACCGGGACTTACAGTATTTT
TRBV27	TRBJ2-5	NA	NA	CASSMTEYQETQYF	TGTGCCAGCAGTATGACAGAGTACCAAGAGACCCAGTACTTC
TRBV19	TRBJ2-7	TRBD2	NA	CASSIHGTSGVGYEQYF	TGTGCCAGTAGTATTCACGGGACTAGCGGGGTCGGGTACGAGCAGTACTTC
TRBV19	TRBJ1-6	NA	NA	CASSISAEYVAPLHF	TGTGCCAGTAGTATTTCGGCAGAGTATGTGGCACCCCTCCACTTT
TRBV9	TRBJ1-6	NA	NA	CASNKGDGALHF	TGTGCCAGCAACAAAGGGGACGGGGCCCTCCACTTT
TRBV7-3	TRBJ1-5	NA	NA	CASSSAANQPQHF	TGTGCCAGCAGCTCTGCCGCTAATCAGCCCCAGCATTTT
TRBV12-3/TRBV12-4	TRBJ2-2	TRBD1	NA	CASTGQVAGELFF	TGTGCCAGCACCGGACAGGTCGCCGGGGAGCTGTTTTTT
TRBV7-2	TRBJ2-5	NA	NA	CASSLGPQGETQYF	TGTGCCAGCAGCTTAGGACCCCAAGGCGAGACCCAGTACTTC
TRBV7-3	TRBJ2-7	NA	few	CASSLTYGYEQYF	TGTGCCAGCAGCTTAACGTATGGCTACGAGCAGTACTTC
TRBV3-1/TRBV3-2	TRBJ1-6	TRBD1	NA	CASSHPVTGDNSPLHF	TGTGCCAGCAGCCATCCGGTGACAGGGGATAATTCACCCCTCCACTTT
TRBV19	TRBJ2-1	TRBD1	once	CASTTDRGRRNEQFF	TGTGCCAGTACCACGGACAGGGGGCGACGAAATGAGCAGTTCTTC
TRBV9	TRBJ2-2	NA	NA	CASSPRLVTGELFF	TGTGCCAGCAGCCCCAGACTCGTTACCGGGGAGCTGTTTTTT
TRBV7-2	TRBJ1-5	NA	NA	CASSSRGNQPQHF	TGTGCCAGCAGCTCAAGGGGAAATCAGCCCCAGCATTTT
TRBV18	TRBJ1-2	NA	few	CASSPGTDPLTGGYTF	TGTGCCAGCTCACCGGGGACCGACCCTCTCACGGGGGGCTACACCTTC
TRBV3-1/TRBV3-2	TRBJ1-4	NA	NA	CASSQTEGRGELFF	TGTGCCAGCAGCCAGACAGAGGGACGTGGTGAACTGTTTTTT
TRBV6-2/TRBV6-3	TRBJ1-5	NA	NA	CASSYRDQPQHF	TGTGCCAGCAGTTACAGAGATCAGCCCCAGCATTTT
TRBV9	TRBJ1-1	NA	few	CASSGGAENTEAFF	TGTGCCAGCAGCGGGGGGGCCGAGAACACTGAAGCTTTCTTT
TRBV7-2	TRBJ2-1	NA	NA	CASSRRVGNEQFF	TGTGCCAGCAGCCGCCGGGTGGGCAATGAGCAGTTCTTC
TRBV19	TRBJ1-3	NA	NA	CASSNPTGLDTIYF	TGTGCCAGTAGTAACCCAACAGGGCTCGACACCATATATTTT
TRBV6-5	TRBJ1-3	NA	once	CASRKETGNTIYF	TGTGCCAGCAGAAAAGAAACTGGAAACACCATATATTTT
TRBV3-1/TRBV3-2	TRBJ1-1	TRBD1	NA	CASSQGTGGSTEAFF	TGTGCCAGCAGCCAAGGGACAGGGGGTTCCACTGAAGCTTTCTTT
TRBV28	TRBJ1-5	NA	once	CASSFVGGTYNQPQHF	TGTGCCAGCAGTTTTGTTGGGGGTACTTACAATCAGCCCCAGCATTTT
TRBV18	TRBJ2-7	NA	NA	CASSPNHYNSYEQYF	TGTGCCAGCTCACCGAACCATTACAATTCTTACGAGCAGTACTTC
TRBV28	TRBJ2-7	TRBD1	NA	CASSPPGTGIYEQYF	TGTGCCAGCAGTCCTCCCGGGACAGGGATATACGAGCAGTACTTC
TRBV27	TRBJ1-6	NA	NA	CASSLRHIYNSPLHF	TGTGCCAGCAGTTTGAGACACATCTATAATTCACCCCTCCACTTT
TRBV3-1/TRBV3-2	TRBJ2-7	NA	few	CASSHHGQSGEQYF	TGTGCCAGCAGCCACCACGGACAGAGTGGCGAGCAGTACTTC